These T cell receptor beta chains were read from a single sample in a study of Ad26.COV2.S vaccination and SARS-CoV-2 variants. This table comes from immunoSEQ multiplex PCR, and its TCRdb copy is limited to in-frame clones, with some not included. Altogether 300,000 to 350,000 clones are present, about nine tenths being singletons, with the ten largest covering around 6.4%. Sequenced here: peripheral blood, sampled in a trial of Ad26.COV2.S vaccine versus placebo. The receptors here all came from a person between 18 and 65 years old who received the Ad26.COV2.S COVID-19 vaccine or a placebo. CDR3s include the opening cysteine and the closing phenylalanine or tryptophan. D genes are given only for firm matches. Rows give clone size only sometimes, using once, few, many, or a class for an expanded clone.

j_call clone_size d_call v_call cdr3_aa cdr3_nt
TRBJ1-5 . TRBD1 TRBV19 CASNPIGWTGGAGGNQPQHF TGTGCCAGTAACCCAATAGGGTGGACAGGGGGCGCCGGGGGCAATCAGCCCCAGCATTTT
TRBJ2-1 . . TRBV4-3 CASSQAWSSYNEQFF TGCGCCAGCAGCCAAGCCTGGAGCTCCTACAATGAGCAGTTCTTC
TRBJ2-7 . . TRBV20-1 CSARDDYEQYF TGCAGTGCTAGAGATGACTACGAGCAGTACTTC
TRBJ1-6 . . TRBV4-1 CASSPIQEADSNNNSPLHF TGCGCCAGCAGCCCAATCCAGGAAGCCGATTCGAATAATAATTCACCCCTCCACTTT
TRBJ1-2 . . TRBV3-1/TRBV3-2 CASSQDLTGSDYGYTF TGTGCCAGCAGCCAAGATCTCACAGGGTCGGACTATGGCTACACCTTC
TRBJ1-5 . . TRBV6-6 CASKQGDGSNQPQHF TGTGCCAGCAAACAGGGAGATGGTAGCAATCAGCCCCAGCATTTT
TRBJ2-5 . . TRBV28 CASSLGSETQYF TGTGCCAGCAGTTTGGGGTCGGAGACCCAGTACTTC
TRBJ2-2 once . TRBV7-9 CASSSRNTGELFF TGTGCCAGCAGCTCAAGGAACACCGGGGAGCTGTTTTTT
TRBJ2-3 . . TRBV6-2/TRBV6-3 CASSTSRDTQYF TGTGCCAGCAGCACCTCGAGGGATACGCAGTATTTT
TRBJ2-1 once . TRBV28 CASGGLTYNEQFF TGTGCCAGCGGGGGGCTGACCTACAATGAGCAGTTCTTC
TRBJ1-2 . . TRBV10-3 CAISRDSPVGGYTF TGTGCCATCAGTAGGGACTCTCCGGTCGGGGGCTACACCTTC
TRBJ2-7 once TRBD1 TRBV5-1 CASRQGTGGSLEQYF TGCGCCAGCAGACAAGGGACAGGGGGGTCTTTGGAGCAGTACTTC
TRBJ2-7 . . TRBV6-5 CASSYSTTVSYEQYF TGTGCCAGCAGTTACTCGACAACAGTATCCTACGAGCAGTACTTC
TRBJ1-5 . . TRBV6-2/TRBV6-3 CASSYTMEGRAQHF TGTGCCAGCAGTTACACCATGGAAGGAAGGGCCCAGCATTTT
TRBJ2-3 once TRBD2 TRBV9 CASSVVGSGIFTDTQYF TGTGCCAGCAGCGTAGTGGGAAGCGGGATATTCACAGATACGCAGTATTTT
TRBJ1-2 once . TRBV9 CASSCVGCGYTF TGTGCCAGCAGCTGTGTGGGCTGTGGCTACACCTTC
TRBJ2-4 . . TRBV6-1 CASSERDPAIQYF TGTGCCAGCAGTGAAAGGGACCCTGCCATTCAGTACTTC
TRBJ2-2 once . TRBV9 CASSSGPPYLNTGELFF TGTGCCAGCAGCTCAGGACCCCCTTACCTAAACACCGGGGAGCTGTTTTTT
TRBJ2-7 few . TRBV7-2 CASSFTSHSAYEQYF TGTGCCAGCAGCTTTACCAGTCACAGCGCCTACGAGCAGTACTTC
TRBJ2-2 . . TRBV11-2 CASSLFLSSAGTGELFF TGTGCCAGCAGCTTATTCCTCTCGTCTGCAGGTACCGGGGAGCTGTTTTTT
TRBJ1-1 . TRBD1 TRBV11-2 CASSSLGTGGGTEAFF TGTGCCAGCAGCTCGCTTGGGACAGGGGGCGGTACTGAAGCTTTCTTT
TRBJ1-3 . . TRBV4-2 CASSQEQASSGNTIYF TGTGCCAGCAGCCAAGAACAGGCGAGCTCTGGAAACACCATATATTTT
TRBJ1-4 once TRBD1 TRBV28 CASRRGQPNEKLFF TGTGCCAGCAGGAGGGGACAGCCTAATGAAAAACTGTTTTTT
TRBJ2-7 . . TRBV18 CASSPPSGTPGSSYEQYF TGTGCCAGCTCACCACCGAGTGGGACCCCCGGGAGCTCCTACGAGCAGTACTTC
TRBJ1-3 once . TRBV21-1 CASSGGTGVWGNTIYF TGTGCCAGCAGCGGCGGGACAGGGGTTTGGGGAAACACCATATATTTT
TRBJ2-2 . TRBD1 TRBV12-5 CASGLRQGSFGELFF TGTGCTAGTGGTCTCCGACAGGGGTCCTTCGGGGAGCTGTTTTTT
TRBJ1-1 . . TRBV12-3/TRBV12-4 CANGRGVSTEAFF TGTGCCAACGGCAGGGGAGTGAGCACTGAAGCTTTCTTT
TRBJ2-7 . . TRBV7-8 CASSFDRTSEQYF TGTGCCAGCAGCTTCGACAGGACTTCCGAGCAGTACTTC
TRBJ1-4 . TRBD1 TRBV27 CASSPSGTGDEKLFF TGTGCCAGCAGTCCTTCCGGGACAGGGGATGAAAAACTGTTTTTT
TRBJ1-2 . . TRBV5-6 CASSLASGIGYGYTF TGTGCCAGCAGCTTGGCCTCCGGGATCGGCTATGGCTACACCTTC
TRBJ2-5 . . TRBV6-5 CASSYQILQETQYF TGTGCCAGCAGTTATCAGATTCTCCAAGAGACCCAGTACTTC
TRBJ2-7 . . TRBV7-2 CASSLSKGSYEQYF TGTGCCAGCAGCTTAAGCAAGGGTTCCTACGAGCAGTACTTC
TRBJ1-2 . . TRBV6-5 CASSYAGTANYGYTF TGTGCCAGCAGTTACGCCGGGACGGCTAACTATGGCTACACCTTC
TRBJ1-1 . TRBD1 TRBV27 CASSLEPGQGAFSTEAFF TGTGCCAGCAGTTTGGAACCCGGACAGGGGGCATTCAGCACTGAAGCTTTCTTT
TRBJ2-2 . . TRBV7-9 CASPPVDGGELFF TGTGCCAGCCCCCCCGTGGATGGAGGGGAGCTGTTTTTT
TRBJ2-5 . TRBD2 TRBV15 CATSTSGLLQETQYF TGTGCCACCAGCACCTCGGGACTACTACAAGAGACCCAGTACTTC
TRBJ2-2 . . TRBV7-6 CASSLSGYQTYANTGELFF TGTGCCAGCAGCTTAAGCGGGTACCAGACTTACGCGAACACCGGGGAGCTGTTTTTT
TRBJ2-1 once . TRBV7-3 CASSLGTQEQFF TGTGCCAGCAGCTTAGGGACACAGGAGCAGTTCTTC
TRBJ1-1 few . TRBV7-3 CASSLTLVRRNTEAFF TGTGCCAGCAGCTTAACGTTAGTCAGGAGAAACACTGAAGCTTTCTTT
TRBJ1-1 . . TRBV18 CASSNKQGTEAFF TGTGCCAGCTCAAATAAACAGGGTACCGAAGCTTTCTTT
TRBJ1-1 . . TRBV6-6 CASSYLGNTEAFF TGTGCCAGCAGTTACCTCGGGAACACTGAAGCTTTCTTT
TRBJ2-7 few . TRBV27 CASATGPGLTYEQYF TGTGCCAGCGCAACAGGCCCCGGGTTGACCTACGAGCAGTACTTC
TRBJ1-5 . TRBD1 TRBV19 CASLGRGQGNQPQHF TGTGCCAGCCTTGGGAGGGGGCAAGGAAATCAGCCCCAGCATTTT
TRBJ2-1 . . TRBV7-9 CASSIGVDEQFF TGTGCCAGCAGTATAGGCGTGGATGAGCAGTTCTTC
TRBJ2-7 . TRBD2 TRBV7-9 CASSSPPASGGSYEQYF TGTGCCAGCAGCTCCCCCCCGGCTAGCGGGGGCTCCTACGAGCAGTACTTC
TRBJ2-1 . TRBD1 TRBV28 CASRIRTGVFF TGTGCCAGCAGAATCCGGACAGGGGTGTTCTTC
TRBJ2-2 . TRBD1 TRBV7-7 CASRKGQRDTGELFF TGTGCTAGCAGGAAGGGACAGCGAGACACCGGGGAGCTGTTTTTT
TRBJ2-5 . . TRBV9 CASSVATGLSGGGTQYF TGTGCCAGCAGCGTAGCTACGGGACTCTCCGGGGGTGGGACCCAGTACTTC
TRBJ2-1 . TRBD2 TRBV15 CATSRDAILADKRMFF TGTGCCACCAGCAGAGATGCGATCCTAGCGGACAAACGTATGTTCTTC
TRBJ1-5 . . TRBV25-1 CASSDSGTANQPQHF TGTGCCAGCAGTGATTCTGGGACGGCAAATCAGCCCCAGCATTTT